This T cell receptor beta chain originates from a study of blood T cell repertoires in COVID-19. Study background: Sources were T cells, B-cell-depleted T cells, or PBMCs; the material itself was cDNA or gDNA.

This clone was picked up one time. This CDR3 is 14 amino acids long. V gave up 10 bases and J gave up 3 bases, with 18 bases separating them. The germline gives CDR1 MNHEY, CDR2 SVGAGI. Seattle enrolled patients during active infection and tracked them longitudinally. Profiled with immunoSEQ multiplex PCR; TCRdb holds only in-frame clones, not every one. This table has 270,000 or so clones, over 85% appearing once. The sample comprised peripheral blood. This receptor was identified in a woman aged 25-40 years with COVID-19, enrolled during active disease. The chain has TRBV6-5 and TRBJ1-1, with a tentative D call TRBD1 (6 bases). The CDR3 loop is CATASRGGDTEAFF. CDR3 in DNA: TGTGCCACCGCCTCGAGAGGGGGTGACACTGAAGCTTTCTTT.